This is a list of T cell receptor beta chains from one sample in a study of naive and memory T cell subsets. TCRdb re-called the UMI-ligation and nested PCR reads through MiXCR, storing one row per CDR3 protein. The sample contains 130,000 to 150,000 distinct CDR3 sequences, about 23% of which appear only once. Sequencing was carried out using naive CD4+ T cells from blood. The receptors stem from a human donor in good health. The CDR3 runs from the conserved cysteine through the conserved F or W. D genes are given only for firm matches. Size is stated for part of the rows, as once, few or many counts, or as a class when the clone is expanded.

d_gene: TRBD1
v_gene: TRBV12-3/TRBV12-4
abundance: few
j_gene: TRBJ1-4
CDR3nt: TGTGCCAGCAGTTCGGACAGGGGATATGAAAAACTGTTTTTT
CDR3aa: CASSSDRGYEKLFF

d_gene: TRBD1
v_gene: TRBV6-5
abundance: -
j_gene: TRBJ1-2
CDR3nt: TGTGCCAGCAGAGAGCCGGGACAGTCCCTATATGGCTACACCTTC
CDR3aa: CASREPGQSLYGYTF

d_gene: -
v_gene: TRBV10-3
abundance: -
j_gene: TRBJ1-2
CDR3nt: TGTGCCATCAGTGAGTCCTACTATGGCTACACCTTC
CDR3aa: CAISESYYGYTF

d_gene: -
v_gene: TRBV7-8
abundance: few
j_gene: TRBJ2-7
CDR3nt: TGTGCCAGCAGCTTAGGGTCACAGGGAAGCTCCTACGAGCAGTACTTC
CDR3aa: CASSLGSQGSSYEQYF

d_gene: -
v_gene: TRBV20-1
abundance: few
j_gene: TRBJ2-3
CDR3nt: TGCAGTGTGGATGGGCCAGCGGGCGCAGATACGCAGTATTTT
CDR3aa: CSVDGPAGADTQYF

d_gene: -
v_gene: TRBV20-1
abundance: many
j_gene: TRBJ2-3
CDR3nt: TGCAGTGCTAGAGATTGGACTAAGAGGCCAGATACGCAGTATTTT
CDR3aa: CSARDWTKRPDTQYF

d_gene: -
v_gene: TRBV11-3
abundance: many
j_gene: TRBJ2-1
CDR3nt: TGTGCCAGCAGCTTGGATCGGAGGAATGAGCAGTTCTTC
CDR3aa: CASSLDRRNEQFF

d_gene: TRBD1
v_gene: TRBV6-6
abundance: -
j_gene: TRBJ2-7
CDR3nt: TGTGCCAGCAGTTACTCCACCCGGACAGGGTCCCACGAGCAGTACTTC
CDR3aa: CASSYSTRTGSHEQYF

d_gene: TRBD1
v_gene: TRBV7-2
abundance: few
j_gene: TRBJ2-1
CDR3nt: TGTGCCAGCAGCTTAGCTGGGACAGCGCCTCATGAGCAGTTCTTC
CDR3aa: CASSLAGTAPHEQFF

d_gene: TRBD2
v_gene: TRBV25-1
abundance: -
j_gene: TRBJ2-1
CDR3nt: TGTGCCAGCAGTGAATCCCCCTTAGCGGGAGAGTCCAATGAGCAGTTCTTC
CDR3aa: CASSESPLAGESNEQFF

d_gene: TRBD2
v_gene: TRBV2
abundance: -
j_gene: TRBJ2-1
CDR3nt: TGTGCCAGCAGTGAAGCACTAGCGGGATACAATGAGCAGTTCTTC
CDR3aa: CASSEALAGYNEQFF

d_gene: -
v_gene: TRBV20-1
abundance: -
j_gene: TRBJ2-1
CDR3nt: TGCAGTGCTAGACTCGGGCTAGGTGCAAATGAGCAGTTCTTC
CDR3aa: CSARLGLGANEQFF

d_gene: -
v_gene: TRBV20-1
abundance: many
j_gene: TRBJ2-7
CDR3nt: TGCAGTGCTAGGACCATTATTGCAGGGGGGCTCTTCGTCTTC
CDR3aa: CSARTIIAGGLFVF

d_gene: -
v_gene: TRBV5-1
abundance: few
j_gene: TRBJ2-3
CDR3nt: TGCGCCAGCAGCTGGAATATCTTCACAGATACGCAGTATTTT
CDR3aa: CASSWNIFTDTQYF

d_gene: -
v_gene: TRBV6-2/TRBV6-3
abundance: -
j_gene: TRBJ2-2
CDR3nt: TGTGCCAGCAGTCCGACTAGGGGCACCGGGGAGCTGTTTTTT
CDR3aa: CASSPTRGTGELFF

d_gene: -
v_gene: TRBV15
abundance: -
j_gene: TRBJ1-2
CDR3nt: TGTGCCACCAGCACCGACAGCCTCTATGGCTACACCTTC
CDR3aa: CATSTDSLYGYTF

d_gene: -
v_gene: TRBV28
abundance: -
j_gene: TRBJ2-1
CDR3nt: TGTGCCAGCAGTTCCCGGGATATCTATCGGAATGAGCAGTTCTTC
CDR3aa: CASSSRDIYRNEQFF

d_gene: -
v_gene: TRBV6-5
abundance: -
j_gene: TRBJ1-3
CDR3nt: TGTGCCAGCAGAGGAGGGGCATCTGGAAACACCATATATTTT
CDR3aa: CASRGGASGNTIYF

d_gene: -
v_gene: TRBV30
abundance: few
j_gene: TRBJ2-4
CDR3nt: TGTGCCTGGAGTCCCCGGTCCCCCAACATTCAGTACTTC
CDR3aa: CAWSPRSPNIQYF

d_gene: -
v_gene: TRBV27
abundance: few
j_gene: TRBJ2-2
CDR3nt: TGTGCCAGCAGTTTATTGACAGCCAACACCGGGGAGCTGTTTTTT
CDR3aa: CASSLLTANTGELFF

d_gene: TRBD1
v_gene: TRBV6-2/TRBV6-3
abundance: many
j_gene: TRBJ1-5
CDR3nt: TGTGCCAGCAGTTACGGGGGACAGGGCAATCAGCCCCAGCATTTT
CDR3aa: CASSYGGQGNQPQHF

d_gene: TRBD1
v_gene: TRBV12-3/TRBV12-4
abundance: -
j_gene: TRBJ2-2
CDR3nt: TGTGCCAGCAGTCCTACAGGGGGTAACACCGGGGAGCTGTTTTTT
CDR3aa: CASSPTGGNTGELFF

d_gene: -
v_gene: TRBV6-5
abundance: few
j_gene: TRBJ1-6
CDR3nt: TGTGCCAGCAGTTACGGGATTAGAAATTCACCCCTCCACTTT
CDR3aa: CASSYGIRNSPLHF

d_gene: -
v_gene: TRBV19
abundance: -
j_gene: TRBJ2-4
CDR3nt: TGTGCCAGTAGTTGGGCAGAAAACATTCAGTACTTC
CDR3aa: CASSWAENIQYF

d_gene: TRBD1
v_gene: TRBV7-8
abundance: -
j_gene: TRBJ1-2
CDR3nt: TGTGCCAGCAGCTCCTGGGACAGGGGGCAGAGCTATGGCTACACCTTC
CDR3aa: CASSSWDRGQSYGYTF

d_gene: -
v_gene: TRBV27
abundance: few
j_gene: TRBJ2-3
CDR3nt: TGTGCCAGCAGTTTATTTGGCAGAGAGAGCACAGATACGCAGTATTTT
CDR3aa: CASSLFGRESTDTQYF

d_gene: -
v_gene: TRBV2
abundance: -
j_gene: TRBJ2-6
CDR3nt: TGTGCCAGCAGCACCTCTGGGGCCAACGTCCTGACTTTC
CDR3aa: CASSTSGANVLTF

d_gene: -
v_gene: TRBV28
abundance: -
j_gene: TRBJ2-7
CDR3nt: TGTGCCAGCAGTCCAAGGGTTCCGCCTTACGAGCAGTACTTC
CDR3aa: CASSPRVPPYEQYF

d_gene: -
v_gene: TRBV20-1
abundance: -
j_gene: TRBJ2-1
CDR3nt: TGCAGTGCTAGAGAGACATTGACTAGGGGACACAATGAGCAGTTCTTC
CDR3aa: CSARETLTRGHNEQFF

d_gene: TRBD2
v_gene: TRBV20-1
abundance: -
j_gene: TRBJ2-3
CDR3nt: TGCAGTGCTAGAGATGTTTCTGGGGCGGGAGTAGCAGATACGCAGTATTTT
CDR3aa: CSARDVSGAGVADTQYF

d_gene: -
v_gene: TRBV20-1
abundance: -
j_gene: TRBJ1-5
CDR3nt: TGCAGTGCTGATCCGGAAGGCAATCAGCCCCAGCATTTT
CDR3aa: CSADPEGNQPQHF

d_gene: TRBD1
v_gene: TRBV20-1
abundance: few
j_gene: TRBJ2-7
CDR3nt: TGCAGTGCTAGAGTCCAACCGGGACAGGGCTACGAGCAGTACTTC
CDR3aa: CSARVQPGQGYEQYF

d_gene: TRBD2
v_gene: TRBV29-1
abundance: -
j_gene: TRBJ2-7
CDR3nt: TGCAGCGTTGAAGATCTAGCGGGAGGGTACGAGCAGTACTTC
CDR3aa: CSVEDLAGGYEQYF

d_gene: TRBD1
v_gene: TRBV28
abundance: many
j_gene: TRBJ2-1
CDR3nt: TGTGCCAGCAGTGACAGGGTACCCAATGAGCAGTTCTTC
CDR3aa: CASSDRVPNEQFF

d_gene: -
v_gene: TRBV7-9
abundance: -
j_gene: TRBJ2-7
CDR3nt: TGTGCCAGCAGCTTAGCAGGGAGTCCATCCTACGAGCAGTACTTC
CDR3aa: CASSLAGSPSYEQYF

d_gene: TRBD2
v_gene: TRBV27
abundance: few
j_gene: TRBJ2-7
CDR3nt: TGTGCCAGTCTCTACACTAGCGGGAGCGCCTACGAGCAGTACTTC
CDR3aa: CASLYTSGSAYEQYF

d_gene: -
v_gene: TRBV6-5
abundance: many
j_gene: TRBJ2-3
CDR3nt: TGTGCCAGCAGTCGGATGGGGACAGCGGGATTATTGGATACGCAGTATTTT
CDR3aa: CASSRMGTAGLLDTQYF

d_gene: -
v_gene: TRBV5-1
abundance: -
j_gene: TRBJ2-7
CDR3nt: TGCGCCAGCAGCTTGAGAGGTACTACCTACGAGCAGTACTTC
CDR3aa: CASSLRGTTYEQYF

d_gene: -
v_gene: TRBV28
abundance: -
j_gene: TRBJ1-5
CDR3nt: TGTGCCAGCAGTTTAGCGGGGCGAGGCCAGCCCCAGCATTTT
CDR3aa: CASSLAGRGQPQHF

d_gene: -
v_gene: TRBV27
abundance: -
j_gene: TRBJ1-2
CDR3nt: TGTGCCAGCAGTCGGACAGAAAACTATGGCTACACCTTC
CDR3aa: CASSRTENYGYTF

d_gene: -
v_gene: TRBV20-1
abundance: -
j_gene: TRBJ1-6
CDR3nt: TGCAGTGTAAAGTTCCCCGCAGGGGCCGGTAATTCACCCCTCCACTTT
CDR3aa: CSVKFPAGAGNSPLHF

d_gene: TRBD1
v_gene: TRBV3-1
abundance: many
j_gene: TRBJ2-7
CDR3nt: TGTGCCAGCAGCAGGGGGCAGGTCCACGAGCAGTACTTC
CDR3aa: CASSRGQVHEQYF

d_gene: TRBD1
v_gene: TRBV20-1
abundance: -
j_gene: TRBJ1-2
CDR3nt: TGCAGTGCTAGTTCGGGACAGGGGCGCGGCTACACCTTC
CDR3aa: CSASSGQGRGYTF

d_gene: TRBD2
v_gene: TRBV11-2
abundance: few
j_gene: TRBJ2-3
CDR3nt: TGTGCCAGCAGCCAAGGGACTAGCGGGAAACGGAGCACAGATACGCAGTATTTT
CDR3aa: CASSQGTSGKRSTDTQYF

d_gene: -
v_gene: TRBV5-6
abundance: few
j_gene: TRBJ1-2
CDR3nt: TGTGCCAGCTCTACTCCTGGAGGGAATGGCTACACCTTC
CDR3aa: CASSTPGGNGYTF

d_gene: -
v_gene: TRBV11-2
abundance: -
j_gene: TRBJ2-1
CDR3nt: TGTGCCAGCAGCTTAAACAAAAACAATGAGCAGTTCTTC
CDR3aa: CASSLNKNNEQFF

d_gene: TRBD1
v_gene: TRBV29-1
abundance: -
j_gene: TRBJ1-5
CDR3nt: TGCAGCGTAGGGGGACAGGTCAATCAGCCCCAGCATTTT
CDR3aa: CSVGGQVNQPQHF

d_gene: -
v_gene: TRBV6-6
abundance: few
j_gene: TRBJ1-2
CDR3nt: TGTGCCAGCAGCGAAGTATATGGCTACACCTTC
CDR3aa: CASSEVYGYTF

d_gene: -
v_gene: TRBV25-1
abundance: -
j_gene: TRBJ2-3
CDR3nt: TGTGCCAGCAGTGAACCCAACAGGGTTGATACGCAGTATTTT
CDR3aa: CASSEPNRVDTQYF

d_gene: TRBD2
v_gene: TRBV5-1
abundance: few
j_gene: TRBJ2-1
CDR3nt: TGCGCCAGCAGCTTGGACGGCGGGAGACCCTACAATGAGCAGTTCTTC
CDR3aa: CASSLDGGRPYNEQFF

d_gene: -
v_gene: TRBV20-1
abundance: many
j_gene: TRBJ2-2
CDR3nt: TGCAGTGCTAGGAATAACAGGCGTACGAACACCGGGGAGCTGTTTTTT
CDR3aa: CSARNNRRTNTGELFF

d_gene: -
v_gene: TRBV7-2
abundance: -
j_gene: TRBJ1-1
CDR3nt: TGTGCCAGCAGCTTCCGAATTGGAGGGGGAGCGGGCACTGAAGCTTTCTTT
CDR3aa: CASSFRIGGGAGTEAFF

d_gene: -
v_gene: TRBV29-1
abundance: many
j_gene: TRBJ2-5
CDR3nt: TGCAGCGTTGCGGACGGATGGTACCAAGAGACCCAGTACTTC
CDR3aa: CSVADGWYQETQYF